This is a list of T cell receptor beta chains from one sample in a study of PD-L1 blockade in urothelial cancer. The data were produced by immunoSEQ multiplex PCR, yet TCRdb's version contains in-frame clones alone and is incomplete. The data hold about 87,000 clones, with 70% to 90% observed a single time. Sequences were derived from PBMCs, sampled around atezolizumab (anti-PD-L1) treatment. The source is a woman aged 80 or older with urothelial cancer. The conserved cysteine and the conserved F or W are not part of the CDR3 here.

CDR3aa: ASSEPNSTTGHRFSYEQY
j_gene: TRBJ2-7
v_gene: TRBV5-1

CDR3aa: ASSAWSSGNTIY
j_gene: TRBJ1-3
v_gene: TRBV6-5

CDR3aa: ASSLGRASGNTIY
j_gene: TRBJ1-3
v_gene: TRBV7-2

CDR3aa: ASSGAGDSYEQY
j_gene: TRBJ2-7
v_gene: TRBV14

CDR3aa: AWRPYQGAGSPLH
j_gene: TRBJ1-6
v_gene: TRBV30

CDR3aa: ASSLGQEQF
j_gene: TRBJ2-1
v_gene: TRBV19

CDR3aa: ASSLDDRGEQY
j_gene: TRBJ2-7
v_gene: TRBV11-2

CDR3aa: ASSYGETDTQY
j_gene: TRBJ2-3
v_gene: TRBV6-6

CDR3aa: ASSQGHLNYEQY
j_gene: TRBJ2-7
v_gene: TRBV4-2

CDR3aa: ASSESLAGGPKY
j_gene: TRBJ2-7
v_gene: TRBV6-1

CDR3aa: ASSSPGGQGTYGGYT
j_gene: TRBJ1-2
v_gene: TRBV5-1

CDR3aa: ASSLSSGVSYNEQF
j_gene: TRBJ2-1
v_gene: TRBV7-3

CDR3aa: ASSPLTGGVGVEAF
j_gene: TRBJ1-1
v_gene: TRBV11-2

CDR3aa: ATSLRTGRGETQY
j_gene: TRBJ2-5
v_gene: TRBV15

CDR3aa: ASTPEGVNYGYT
j_gene: TRBJ1-2
v_gene: TRBV19

CDR3aa: ASTLGRGSYEQY
j_gene: TRBJ2-7
v_gene: TRBV28

CDR3aa: ASSLDRVQPQH
j_gene: TRBJ1-5
v_gene: TRBV27

CDR3aa: ASRLDRGVGEKLF
j_gene: TRBJ1-4
v_gene: TRBV6-6

CDR3aa: ASSVDSAGGLQETQY
j_gene: TRBJ2-5
v_gene: TRBV9

CDR3aa: ASSPTGNTEAF
j_gene: TRBJ1-1
v_gene: TRBV6-5